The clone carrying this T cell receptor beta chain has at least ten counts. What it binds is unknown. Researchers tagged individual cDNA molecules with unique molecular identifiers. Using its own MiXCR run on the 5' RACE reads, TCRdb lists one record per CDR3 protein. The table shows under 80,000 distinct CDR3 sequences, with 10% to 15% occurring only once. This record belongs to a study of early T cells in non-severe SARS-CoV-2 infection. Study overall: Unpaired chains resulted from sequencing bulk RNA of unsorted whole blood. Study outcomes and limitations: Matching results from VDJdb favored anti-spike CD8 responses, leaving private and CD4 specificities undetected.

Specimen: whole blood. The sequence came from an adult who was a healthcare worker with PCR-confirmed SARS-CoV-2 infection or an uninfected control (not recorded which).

CDR3 residues: CASSESGVTDTQYF. The DNA of the CDR3 is TGCGCCAGCAGTGAGAGCGGGGTCACAGATACGCAGTATTTT. The V gene is TRBV10-2, the J gene TRBJ2-3; 7 nucleotides agree with TRBD2. The germline CDR1 and CDR2 sequences are WSHSY and SAAADI. CDR3 length equals 14 residues. The V segment lost 2 bases and the J segment 2 bases; nucleotides outside the gene matches: 1.